Given below is one TCR beta chain in context. Its antigen is currently unknown. The CDR3 is 18 amino acids. Deletions cut 5 bases from V and 2 bases from J, with 24 bases between. The germline V gene has CDR1 SGHVS and CDR2 FQNEAQ. This sample is drawn from a study of cytomegalovirus exposure and HLA in healthy donors. The protocol was immunoSEQ multiplex PCR, while the TCRdb copy is restricted to in-frame clones and leaves out a portion. Of a few hundred thousand clones in the sample, 80% to 90% were seen once. Study-level findings and limits: Cytomegalovirus association was listed for 150 or so TCR beta chains.

This receptor was identified in a woman between 18 and 29 years old in good health and CMV-seronegative. Sequenced sample: PBMCs. V usage is TRBV7-8 and J usage is TRBJ1-1, with D possibly matching TRBD1 (5 bases). CDR3 residues: CASSLAVGPISSNTEAFF. For the CDR3, the DNA is TGTGCCAGCAGCCTTGCAGTGGGGCCTATCAGTTCTAACACTGAAGCTTTCTTT. Combining the CDR3 with reference TRBV7-8 and TRBJ1-1 gives the whole variable domain GAGVSQSPRYKVAKRGQDVALRCDPISGHVSLFWYQQALGQGPEFLTYFQNEAQLDKSGLPSDRFFAERPEGSVSTLKIQRTQQEDSAVYLCASSLAVGPISSNTEAFFGQGTRLTVV.